The sample holds many counts of the clone carrying this T cell receptor beta chain. The data are from a study of spatial heterogeneity in lung cancer. Turning to the study itself: As counted in raw reads, each unique TCR and UMI combination appeared more than ten times on average.

Time point described: sample taken at primary tumor resection. Each CDR3 protein gets one entry after TCRdb re-called the 5' RACE reads with MiXCR. The sample lists more than 65,000 distinct CDR3 sequences; about 8% were seen once. The TCR was taken from a male donor with early-stage non-small cell lung cancer. The source material was PBMCs, sampled at surgery.

DNA for the CDR3: TGTGCCATCAGTGATTGGAGGACAGGGGATGATTGGCAAGAGACCCAGTACTTC. It is translated as CAISDWRTGDDWQETQYF. This chain links TRBV10-3 with TRBJ2-5; 9 bases match TRBD1. The CDR3 consists of 18 residues. The V segment lost 3 bases and the J segment 2 bases; nucleotides outside the gene matches: 13. From germline, CDR1 is ENHRY and CDR2 SYGVKD.